These 3 T cell receptor beta chains were sequenced from one sample in a study of blood T cell repertoires in COVID-19. Clones were sequenced by immunoSEQ multiplex PCR, and TCRdb holds only the in-frame ones, with some missing. The top ten hold almost 4% of the sample, which has about 200,000 clones, roughly 91% seen once. The sample was PBMCs or T cells enriched from blood (not recorded which). Receptor source: a woman aged 25 to 39 with acute COVID-19.

This chain joins TRBV6-5 and TRBJ1-2; TRBD1 might be the D (5 bases). The CDR3 runs to 13 residues. Deletions cut 5 bases from V and 7 bases from J, with 14 bases between. Germline V gives CDR1 MNHEY, CDR2 SVGAGI. CDR3 amino acids: CASSTGLRTGYTF. CDR3 bases: TGTGCCAGCAGTACGGGACTGCGGACTGGCTACACCTTC.

The rearrangement joins TRBV7-6 to TRBJ2-2, with 7 bases matching TRBD1. This CDR3 comprises 15 residues. Germline assignment: CDR1 SGHVS and CDR2 FNYEAQ. Trimming cost V 5 bases and J 5 bases; bases outside gene matches: 8. CDR3 in amino acids: CASSPLTGSTGELFF. The DNA of the CDR3 is TGTGCCAGCAGCCCTCTGACAGGGTCTACCGGGGAGCTGTTTTTT.

The genes are TRBV13 and TRBJ2-5, with a tentative D call TRBD2 (6 bases). Trimming took 7 bases from V and 2 from J, leaving 11 bases between them. Germline V lookup: CDR1 PRHDT, CDR2 FYEKMQ (reference sequence). The CDR3 loop spans 13 amino acids. The CDR3 is CASTLGRQETQYF. The CDR3 coding sequence is TGTGCCAGCACCCTAGGGAGGCAAGAGACCCAGTACTTC.